This T cell receptor (beta chain) stems from a study of T cells in Graves' hyperthyroidism and ophthalmopathy (dated by TCRdb to between 2017 and 2020). Regarding the study in general: A discovery cohort of around 98 patients, approximately 44 with Graves' ophthalmopathy and 57 with stable Graves' hyperthyroidism, was used to find distinguishing TCR V-J signatures. Prospective prediction of ophthalmopathy was tested in an independent validation cohort of approximately 18 hyperthyroidism patients and 15 to 17 patients who later progressed to ophthalmopathy. For training and testing, the roughly 97 patients in the discovery cohort were randomly divided in a 7:3 ratio. After sampling, hyperthyroidism patients received methimazole starting at 30 mg daily, and ophthalmopathy patients received high-dose intravenous methylprednisolone. In more than 5 Graves' hyperthyroidism patients, the study also compared T-cell repertoires from thyroid tissue with T-cell repertoires from blood. TCR Vbeta CDR3 sequencing of around 130 peripheral blood samples (over 40 ophthalmopathy, about 75 hyperthyroidism and roughly 17 progressor patients) is reported in the paper.

Overall study results and their limits: No statistical method was used to set the sample size in advance, and investigators knew the group allocation. In validation, the model predicted progression to ophthalmopathy with 55% to 71% sensitivity and approximately 74% specificity, a median of around six months before onset. Ophthalmopathy was separated from stable hyperthyroidism by a 13 V-J signature model, with around 90% sensitivity and roughly 84% specificity obtained in cross-validation and 80%/75% obtained in testing. Most expanded thyroid clonotypes (frequency above 0.001) were also found in blood, which suggests that blood repertoires may mirror thyroid immune responses.

As encoded in the germline V gene (reference sequence), CDR1 is MNHEY while CDR2 is SMNVEV. Trimming at the junction amounts to 3 bases on V and 8 bases on J, and the germline ends lie 16 bases apart. Reading from cysteine to phenylalanine, the CDR3 counts 15 amino acids. Of the read, only the CDR3 DNA is kept; its 45 bases are in frame from base 1. There are a few counts of this clonotype. It has no known antigen specificity. Per-nucleotide qualities are absent, and no much larger clonotype sits a single base away. A patient counted as having stable Graves' hyperthyroidism if no progression to ophthalmopathy occurred over 18 months of follow-up. The hyperthyroidism patients were between 18 and 65 years old and newly diagnosed, with a disease duration of less than 2 months. Exclusion was applied to patients with uncontrolled infections, other autoimmune diseases, pregnancy or lactation. Clinical symptoms, serum thyroxine and TRAb, thyroid ultrasound, and orbital computed tomography formed the basis for the diagnoses. Total RNA was extracted with Trizol reagent, and quality was checked on an Agilent 2100 Bioanalyzer.

Amplification of TCR beta CDR3 regions was carried out from RNA transcripts. A first-round RT-PCR of the TCR CDR3 used the HTBI primer set with the Qiagen OneStep RT-PCR kit. Libraries were constructed in a second round of multiplex PCR, after which size selection and purification were carried out. The libraries were sequenced on an Illumina HiSeq2000 using paired-end 100 bp reads. As for the authors' bioinformatics: SOAPnuke was used to process the raw data, with reads discarded if the reads contained adapters or uncalled bases, had a mean Phred below 15, or lacked an exact constant-primer or identifier match. COPE v1.2.5 was used to merge the high-quality paired reads, and each unique nucleotide sequence was defined as a clonotype. MiTCR v1.1 was used to align clonotypes to the IMGT TRBV, TRBD and TRBJ reference segments. The analysis was restricted to V-J combinations with a frequency above 0.0001, which together covered 99% to 99.2% of the repertoires. A TCS score was defined as the ratio of F50 (clonal expansion) to E x V (chaos), with BLOSUM62-based TCRdist applied between CDR3 peptides within each V-J. Welch's t-statistics and random forest reduced approximately 520 V-J features to fewer than 15, which were used in a naive Bayes classifier (R e1071). Thyroid-blood repertoire similarity was quantified with the Morisita-Horn index. TCRdb reworked the public reads: Q25 trimming with fastp, MiXCR clone assembly, productive beta chains retained. A single entry per CDR3 protein holds the most common genes and DNA from its merged rows. The V and J calls, along with clone size, are taken from TCRdb and not from the paper's own processing. The sample table holds fewer than 750,000 distinct CDR3 sequences, of which roughly 46% were seen once. Roughly 7.7% of the sample is in the top ten clones.

The receptor's source is a woman between 18 and 29 years old with Graves' hyperthyroidism. Sequencing was done on a sample of peripheral blood or thyroid tissue (not recorded which). Recombination linked TRBV27 to TRBJ1-4; the D segment could be TRBD1, given 6 matching bases. In nucleotide form, the sequence is TGTGCCAGCAGTTTGGGGGGCAGGCGGGAGGAAAAACTGTTTTTT. This translates into CASSLGGRREEKLFF.